A single sample is the source of the 26 T cell receptor beta chains below, sequenced in a study of shared clonotypes between healthy human individuals. Libraries were prepared by immunoSEQ multiplex PCR; TCRdb keeps only in-frame clonotypes and omits some of them. The table lists about 1.5 million clones, 98% of them singletons. Sequenced sample: naive CD4+ T cells sorted from blood. The sample's subset: CD45RA+ positively selected. The receptors come from a young man in good health.

The chain combines TRBV20-1 with TRBJ2-3, with no clear D. Trimming shortened V by 0 bases and J by 10 bases, and 5 bases separated the two germline ends. The CDR3 has 10 amino acids. CDR1 is DFQATT, CDR2 SNEGSKA, per germline (reference sequence). In DNA form, the CDR3 reads TGCAGTGCTAGAGATGGCTCGCAGTATTTT. This sequence encodes CSARDGSQYF.

V is TRBV7-6 and J is TRBJ1-3; the D gene is possibly TRBD1 (5 bases). The germline V and J ends were trimmed by 0 bases and 0 bases, with 9 bases remaining between them. The CDR3 extends over 16 amino acids. CDR1 and CDR2 (germline): SGHVS, FNYEAQ. This chain's CDR3 is CASSLAGADSGNTIYF. The CDR3 DNA sequence: TGTGCCAGCAGCTTAGCTGGGGCTGACTCTGGAAACACCATATATTTT.

As for this clone: Other DNA sequences in the sample encode the same CDR3. The chain carries TRBV14 and TRBJ2-1, with 10 positions matching TRBD2. The J segment lost 3 bases and the V segment lost 1 base, leaving 3 bases of the junction unmatched. The CDR3 covers 16 residues. Germline CDR1 reads SGHDN; CDR2 reads FVKESK. DNA of the CDR3: TGTGCCAGCAGCCAAGTTGGACTAGCGGTCTACAATGAGCAGTTCTTC. Translating gives CASSQVGLAVYNEQFF.

This chain uses TRBV4-3 with TRBJ2-7, with 11 nucleotides matching TRBD2. Per germline, CDR1 LGHNA and CDR2 YSLEER. This CDR3 has 15 residues. J gave up 2 bases and V 4 bases, and 4 bases lay outside the gene matches. The CDR3 coding sequence is TGCGCCAGCAGCCGCGGGACTAGCGGAACCTACGAGCAGTACTTC. It specifies CASSRGTSGTYEQYF.

This rearrangement joins TRBV6-5 to TRBJ1-2; D possibly corresponds to TRBD1 (5 bases). The germline V gene has CDR1 MNHEY and CDR2 SVGAGI. The CDR3 runs to 16 residues. Trimming shortened V by 2 bases and J by 8 bases, and 21 bases separated the two germline ends. The CDR3 is CASSYIAARRGPGYTF. The CDR3 DNA reads TGTGCCAGCAGTTACATAGCGGCGCGTCGGGGCCCAGGCTACACCTTC.

This chain connects TRBV25-1 to TRBJ1-1; D remains ambiguous. V was cut by 5 bases and J by 4 bases, with 14 bases left in between. Germline V gives CDR1 MGHDK, CDR2 SYGVNS. This CDR3 is 14 amino acids long. The CDR3 is CASSSDGGITEAFF. CDR3 sequence (DNA): TGTGCCAGCAGTTCTGACGGAGGGATCACTGAAGCTTTCTTT.

V usage is TRBV6-5 and J usage is TRBJ2-7; 8 nucleotides line up with TRBD2. V lost 6 bases, J lost 4 bases, and 5 bases stayed unmatched. There are 13 residues in the CDR3. Germline lookup yields CDR1 MNHEY and CDR2 SVGAGI. The CDR3 DNA is TGTGCCAGCAGGAGGACTAGCCGGTACGAGCAGTACTTC. Translated, it gives CASRRTSRYEQYF.

This clone has only one observation. Other DNA sequences within the sample encode an identical CDR3. V usage is TRBV6-5 and J usage is TRBJ2-7; D unclear. Trimming left V 0 bases short and J 2 bases short, with 8 bases between. This CDR3 spans 14 amino acids. Germline loops: CDR1 MNHEY, CDR2 SVGAGI. The CDR3 nucleotides are TGTGCCAGCAGTTACTCGTCAGGAACCTACGAGCAGTACTTC. It codes for CASSYSSGTYEQYF.

The chain recombines TRBV4-1 with TRBJ2-7; D gene unclear. The CDR3 is 15 amino acids. The germline V gene has CDR1 MGHRA and CDR2 YSYEKL. Trimming left V 0 bases short and J 3 bases short, with 12 bases between. The CDR3 nucleotides are TGCGCCAGCAGCCAAGATTTTGATAACAACTACGAGCAGTACTTC. Amino acids: CASSQDFDNNYEQYF.

Details on this clone: This specimen includes other DNA sequences encoding the same CDR3. This chain joins TRBV28 and TRBJ2-7; TRBD1 aligns across 8 bases. Germline trimming cut 6 bases from V and 1 base from J; bases unmatched to any gene: 8. Looked up from germline, CDR1 is MDHEN and CDR2 is SYDVKM. CDR3 size: 15 residues. The CDR3 nucleotides are TGTGCCAGCAGCCCCCGCGGGACAGGTTCCTACGAGCAGTACTTC. The encoded protein is CASSPRGTGSYEQYF.

Details on this clone: Other DNA sequences in this sample translate to the same CDR3. This sequence joins TRBV5-4 and TRBJ2-1, with D possibly being TRBD2 (5 bases). With 0 bases removed from V and 0 bases from J, the gap between germline ends came to 7 bases. CDR3 length equals 15 residues. Germline CDR1 reads SGHNT; CDR2 reads YYREEE (reference sequence). CDR3 nucleotides: TGTGCCAGCAGCTTGGACGAGGGCTCCTACAATGAGCAGTTCTTC. Amino acid sequence: CASSLDEGSYNEQFF.

V gene TRBV7-9 combines with J gene TRBJ2-1, with TRBD1 matching 7 bases. Germline CDR1 reads SEHNR; CDR2 reads FQNEAQ (reference sequence). V dropped 5 bases and J dropped 9; count of bases not matched to a gene: 13. The CDR3 spans 15 residues. The DNA for the CDR3 is TGTGCCAGCAGCCAGATCGGGACAGCGACGGGTGAGCAGTTCTTC. This sequence encodes CASSQIGTATGEQFF.

This clone was observed a single time. The gene calls are TRBV5-1 and TRBJ2-6; no reliable D call. From germline, CDR1 is SGHRS and CDR2 YFSETQ. V lost 3 bases to trimming and J lost 4 bases, with 8 bases between them. CDR3 size: 14 residues. The CDR3 loop is CASSSQPGANVLTF. The CDR3 DNA sequence: TGCGCCAGCAGCTCCCAACCCGGGGCCAACGTCCTGACTTTC. The whole variable domain, remainder taken from reference TRBV5-1 and TRBJ2-6, is KAGVTQTPRYLIKTRGQQVTLSCSPISGHRSVSWYQQTPGQGLQFLFEYFSETQRNKGNFPGRFSGRQFSNSRSEMNVSTLELGDSALYLCASSSQPGANVLTFGAGSRLTVL.

This clone has only one observation. J is TRBJ2-1 and V is TRBV9; D is unresolved. Germline CDR1 SGDLS, CDR2 YYNGEE. The V gene lost 4 bases and the J gene lost 6 bases, with 8 bases spanning the gap. The CDR3 runs to 12 residues. The CDR3 region is CASSRLLNEQFF. CDR3 DNA: TGTGCCAGCAGCCGACTCCTCAATGAGCAGTTCTTC.

V gene TRBV2 combines with J gene TRBJ1-5, with TRBD1 matching over 8 bases. Germline loops: CDR1 SNHLY, CDR2 FYNNEI. V was pared by 6 bases and J by 4 bases, with 8 bases of the junction left unmatched. The CDR3 spans 15 residues. The CDR3 bases are TGTGCCAGCAGCCAAGGACAGGGTGGAAATCAGCCCCAGCATTTT. Its protein is CASSQGQGGNQPQHF.

This clone was seen once. The chain uses TRBV9 and TRBJ2-1; the D is unclear. This CDR3 comprises 14 residues. Germline CDR1 reads SGDLS; CDR2 reads YYNGEE. Trimming took 10 bases from V and 8 from J, leaving 22 bases between them. Here the CDR3 DNA reads TGTGCCCGCCTTGGAGACAATAGTAGGGATGAGCAGTTCTTC. Translating gives CARLGDNSRDEQFF.

The gene calls are TRBV7-2 and TRBJ2-3; 9 bases agree with TRBD2. The CDR3 covers 14 residues. The trim removed 2 bases at V and 4 bases at J, leaving 1 base unmatched. Germline V gene data show CDR1 as SGHTA and CDR2 as FQGNSA. CDR3 sequence (DNA): TGTGCCAGCAGCTTAATAGCGGGAGCAGATACGCAGTATTTT. It is translated as CASSLIAGADTQYF.

CDR3: CASSLGPNQETQYF. As DNA, the CDR3 is TGCGCCAGCAGCTTGGGACCGAACCAAGAGACCCAGTACTTC. This rearrangement joins TRBV5-1 to TRBJ2-5; D is ambiguous. Looked up from germline, CDR1 is SGHRS and CDR2 is YFSETQ. Trimming shortened V by 0 bases and J by 0 bases, and 6 bases separated the two germline ends. The CDR3 has 14 amino acids.

The V call is TRBV5-1, the J call TRBJ1-4, with a tentative D call TRBD1 (5 bases). V lost 4 bases and J 8 bases, leaving 12 bases between the germline ends. The CDR3 extends over 13 amino acids. Germline CDR1 reads SGHRS; CDR2 reads YFSETQ. The CDR3 nucleotides are TGCGCCAGCAGCGTCCAGGGTCGGGAAAAACTGTTTTTT. This sequence encodes CASSVQGREKLFF.

The chain couples TRBV25-1 to TRBJ2-2; maybe TRBD2 (5 bases). The germline V and J ends were trimmed by 6 bases and 0 bases, with 8 bases remaining between them. The germline V gene encodes CDR1 MGHDK and CDR2 SYGVNS. The CDR3 has 14 residues. CDR3 in amino acids: CASRGAANTGELFF. For the CDR3, the DNA is TGTGCCAGCAGAGGAGCGGCGAACACCGGGGAGCTGTTTTTT.

The V call is TRBV10-2, the J call TRBJ2-7; 10 nucleotides line up with TRBD2. Germline values: CDR1 WSHSY, CDR2 SAAADI. This CDR3 has 17 amino acids. V lost 0 bases and J lost 3; bases outside the gene matches: 8. CDR3 DNA sequence: TGCGCCAGCAGTGAGTCCCTCGGGGTAGCGGGGGGCTACGAGCAGTACTTC. Encoded protein: CASSESLGVAGGYEQYF.

This clone occurred once. The V gene is TRBV9, the J gene TRBJ2-3; no reliable D call. CDR3 length: 14 residues. The germline V gene encodes CDR1 SGDLS and CDR2 YYNGEE. Trimming removed 0 bases from V and 6 bases from J, with 11 bases in between. Here the CDR3 reads CASSVASLEDTQYF. In DNA, the CDR3 is TGTGCCAGCAGCGTAGCCAGCCTTGAGGATACGCAGTATTTT.

V is TRBV28 and J is TRBJ1-4; 7 bases agree with TRBD1. Looked up from germline, CDR1 is MDHEN and CDR2 is SYDVKM. With V trimmed by 7 bases and J by 4 bases, 9 bases remained unmatched. This CDR3 is 15 amino acids long. The CDR3 DNA reads TGTGCCAGCACCGATCCCCGGGACAGTAATGAAAAACTGTTTTTT. It translates to CASTDPRDSNEKLFF.

The V and J genes are TRBV18 and TRBJ1-6, with D unresolved. Germline CDR1 reads KGHSH; CDR2 reads LQKENI. V lost 2 bases to trimming and J lost 0 bases, with 11 bases between them. The CDR3 runs to 17 residues. The chain's CDR3 is CASSPYSRSSYNSPLHF. CDR3 DNA sequence: TGTGCCAGCTCACCATATTCACGGAGCTCCTATAATTCACCCCTCCACTTT.

A word on this clone: A junction boundary mismatches the germline segment, possibly from a read error. Other DNA variants within this sample encode the same CDR3. The V and J genes are TRBV25-1 and TRBJ2-1; the D is unclear. This CDR3 is built from 16 residues. The V gene's germline CDR1 is MGHDK and CDR2 SYGVNS. The CDR3 spells CASSESVAFSYNEQFF. CDR3 DNA sequence: TGTGCCAGCAGTGAGAGCGTGGCATTCTCCTACAATGAACAGTTCTTC.

As regards this clone: The same CDR3 also results from other DNA sequences found in this sample. The rearrangement joins TRBV19 to TRBJ2-7, with D maybe TRBD1 (6 bases). Germline CDR1 and CDR2: LNHDA and SQIVND (reference sequence). Between the trimmed V and J ends, which lost 5 bases and 4 bases, there was a span of 6 bases. The CDR3 has 11 amino acids. CDR3 region: CASSQGYEQYF. CDR3 nucleotides: TGTGCCAGTAGTCAGGGGTACGAGCAGTACTTC.